The 22 T cell receptor beta chains below were found in one sample sequenced in a study of blood T cell repertoires in COVID-19. TCRdb's table, derived via immunoSEQ multiplex PCR, lists solely in-frame clones and lacks some. The sample consists of under 100,000 clones, 89% of them appearing once. The material sequenced was peripheral blood. The receptors derive from a man in his 60s with COVID-19, enrolled during active disease.

The chain joins TRBV4-3 to TRBJ2-4; 13 nucleotides match TRBD2. The CDR3 totals 20 residues. V was clipped by 1 base and J by 8 bases; unmatched bases: 17. Per germline, CDR1 LGHNA and CDR2 YSLEER. The CDR3 DNA sequence: TGCGCCAGCAGCCAAGGCTCCCTCTGGGGACTAGCGGGACCGGGGGACATTCAGTACTTC. It yields the protein CASSQGSLWGLAGPGDIQYF.

The V gene is TRBV5-1, the J gene TRBJ1-5, with D unclear. V lost 1 base and J lost 5, with 7 bases in between. This CDR3 comprises 13 residues. Looked up from germline, CDR1 is SGHRS and CDR2 is YFSETQ. CDR3 amino acids: CASSLIGDQPQHF. In nucleotides, the CDR3 is TGCGCCAGCAGCTTGATCGGTGATCAGCCCCAGCATTTT. Full variable domain (rest looked up from reference TRBV5-1 and TRBJ1-5): KAGVTQTPRYLIKTRGQQVTLSCSPISGHRSVSWYQQTPGQGLQFLFEYFSETQRNKGNFPGRFSGRQFSNSRSEMNVSTLELGDSALYLCASSLIGDQPQHFGDGTRLSIL.

The CDR3 reads CASNAQGYYGYTF. CDR3 nucleotide sequence: TGTGCCAGTAACGCACAGGGGTACTATGGCTACACCTTC. The chain links TRBV19 to TRBJ1-2, with TRBD1 matching over 7 bases. The junction had 5 bases not matched to a gene; V was cut back by 7 bases and J by 3 bases. The CDR3 covers 13 residues. Germline CDR1 reads LNHDA; CDR2 reads SQIVND (reference sequence).

The rearrangement joins TRBV3-1 (or the pseudogene TRBV3-2) to TRBJ2-7; TRBD1 matches 11 bases. This CDR3 contains 14 residues. CDR1 is LGHDT, CDR2 YNNKEL, per germline (reference sequence). The V segment lost 2 bases and the J segment 7 bases; nucleotides outside the gene matches: 4. The CDR3 DNA sequence: TGTGCCAGCAGCCAACGGACAGGGGGCAGTGAGCAGTACTTC. It translates to CASSQRTGGSEQYF.

This rearrangement joins TRBV10-3 to TRBJ2-2, with D possibly matching TRBD1 (6 bases). This CDR3 region has 14 residues. V was pared by 6 bases and J by 4 bases, with 12 bases between. Germline values: CDR1 ENHRY, CDR2 SYGVKD. CDR3 DNA: TGTGCCATCAGCGCCACAGGGCCCACCGGGGAGCTGTTTTTT. Its protein is CAISATGPTGELFF.

The chain employs TRBV7-9 and TRBJ2-1; TRBD1 matches at 9 bases. The V gene end was trimmed by 5 bases and the J gene end by 5 bases; junction bases not matched to a gene: 10. CDR3 size: 16 residues. CDR1 SEHNR and CDR2 FQNEAQ come from the germline V gene (reference sequence). As DNA, the CDR3 is TGTGCCAGCAGCCTCATGCGGACAGGGGCCCACAATGAGCAGTTCTTC. The encoded protein is CASSLMRTGAHNEQFF.

The chain couples TRBV2 to TRBJ1-5; 7 bases are shared with TRBD1. V gave up 4 bases and J gave up 0 bases; unmatched junction bases: 6. The CDR3 contains 16 residues. Per the germline V gene, CDR1 is SNHLY and CDR2 is FYNNEI. The CDR3 here is CASSGMTGYSNQPQHF. In DNA form, the CDR3 reads TGTGCCAGCAGTGGTATGACAGGGTATAGCAATCAGCCCCAGCATTTT.

This clone was seen once. This CDR3 is CASSRDMNTEAFF. DNA for the CDR3: TGTGCCAGCTCCCGCGACATGAACACTGAAGCTTTCTTT. V usage is TRBV6-4 and J usage is TRBJ1-1; D unclear. The V end lost 8 bases, the J end lost 0 bases, and 10 bases lay between the germline ends. The CDR3 consists of 13 residues. Germline lookup yields CDR1 MRHNA and CDR2 SNTAGT.

V and J are TRBV5-1 and TRBJ1-5; D gene unclear. V lost 3 bases, J lost 3 bases, and 7 bases lay in between. Germline V lookup: CDR1 SGHRS, CDR2 YFSETQ. The CDR3 is 13 residues long. CDR3 DNA sequence: TGCGCCAGCAGCTATGAGATCAATCAGCCCCAGCATTTT. As protein: CASSYEINQPQHF.

The genes are TRBV6-5 and TRBJ2-2; 8 bases fit TRBD1. Germline CDR1 reads MNHEY; CDR2 reads SVGAGI. CDR3 length: 15 amino acids. J gave up 4 bases and V 2 bases, and 3 bases lay outside the gene matches. CDR3 DNA: TGTGCCAGCAGTTACCAACAGGGGGGCACCGGGGAGCTGTTTTTT. Translated: CASSYQQGGTGELFF.

This chain joins TRBV11-3 and TRBJ2-5; the match to TRBD2 covers 8 bases. Trimming took 1 base from V and 7 from J; bases not matched to a gene: 14. The CDR3 is made up of 17 amino acids. From germline, CDR1 is SGHNT and CDR2 YENEEA. CDR3: CASSLGTTQREFVTQYF. The DNA for the CDR3 is TGTGCCAGCAGCTTAGGGACGACTCAGCGGGAGTTTGTGACCCAGTACTTC.

The genes are TRBV19 and TRBJ1-4, with a weak D call TRBD1 (6 bases). V lost 4 bases to trimming and J lost 3 bases, with 12 bases between them. The CDR3 spans 15 residues. Per germline, CDR1 LNHDA and CDR2 SQIVND (reference sequence). The CDR3 loop is CASSTSTGPNEKLFF. CDR3 nucleotide sequence: TGTGCCAGTAGTACCTCGACAGGTCCTAATGAAAAACTGTTTTTT.

In its sample, this clone was seen a few times. The V and J genes are TRBV29-1 and TRBJ2-2; D gene unclear. The ends were cut back, 4 bases at V and 1 base at J, with 7 bases in the middle. Germline lookup yields CDR1 SQVTM and CDR2 ANQGSEA. This CDR3 is 13 amino acids long. CDR3 sequence reads: CSVVLLNTGELFF. For the CDR3, the DNA is TGCAGCGTTGTACTTCTGAACACCGGGGAGCTGTTTTTT.

V and J are TRBV25-1 and TRBJ2-7, with 7 bases fitting TRBD2. CDR1 is MGHDK, CDR2 SYGVNS, per germline. The V segment lost 2 bases and the J segment 0 bases; nucleotides outside the gene matches: 4. The CDR3 runs 15 residues. This chain's CDR3 is CASSEAGALSYEQYF. The CDR3 DNA reads as TGTGCCAGCAGTGAAGCGGGAGCCCTCTCCTACGAGCAGTACTTC.

The chain combines TRBV5-5 with TRBJ1-1; perhaps TRBD1 as D (5 bases). Germline CDR1 is SGHKS and CDR2 is YYEKEE (reference sequence). V gave up 2 bases and J gave up 1 base, with 6 bases separating them. CDR3 length: 13 amino acids. This CDR3 reads CASSFTGNTEAFF. CDR3 DNA: TGTGCCAGCAGCTTTACAGGGAACACTGAAGCTTTCTTT.

The table lists this clone with a count of one. The J gene is TRBJ2-2, the V gene TRBV19; maybe TRBD2 (6 bases). The germline V gene has CDR1 LNHDA and CDR2 SQIVND (reference sequence). The CDR3 length is 16 residues. V lost 5 bases and J 6 bases, leaving 19 bases between the germline ends. CDR3 nucleotides: TGTGCCAGTAGTGCCCTTACGGGAGTCCAACCCGGGGAGCTGTTTTTT. Translated: CASSALTGVQPGELFF.

The sample holds a few counts of this clone. This chain uses TRBV7-9 with TRBJ1-1; D unresolved. Trimming stripped 4 bases from V and 2 bases from J, with 8 bases between. CDR3 length: 13 residues. CDR1 is SEHNR and CDR2 is FQNEAQ in the germline V gene (reference sequence). This CDR3 reads CASSYSDNTEAFF. The DNA for the CDR3 is TGTGCCAGCAGCTACTCCGATAACACTGAAGCTTTCTTT.

The V and J genes are TRBV2 and TRBJ2-5; D not certain. This CDR3 has 13 residues. The ends were cut back, 6 bases at V and 1 base at J, with 9 bases in the middle. Germline CDR1 is SNHLY and CDR2 is FYNNEI. Here the CDR3 reads CASRVELQETQYF. The DNA of the CDR3 is TGTGCCAGCAGAGTGGAGCTCCAAGAGACCCAGTACTTC. Full variable domain (missing parts from reference TRBV2 and TRBJ2-5): EPEVTQTPSHQVTQMGQEVILRCVPISNHLYFYWYRQILGQKVEFLVSFYNNEISEKSEIFDDQFSVERPDGSNFTLKIRSTKLEDSAMYFCASRVELQETQYFGPGTRLLVL.

The chain couples TRBV28 to TRBJ1-4; tentative D call: TRBD1 (6 bases). V gave up 3 bases and J gave up 8 bases, with 13 bases separating them. Per the germline V gene, CDR1 is MDHEN and CDR2 is SYDVKM. The CDR3 runs to 14 residues. The CDR3 sequence is CASSLVQGREKLFF. The DNA for the CDR3 is TGTGCCAGCAGTTTGGTACAGGGCAGGGAAAAACTGTTTTTT.

The genes are TRBV28 and TRBJ2-7; TRBD1 is a possible D gene (5 bases). The V end was cut by 2 bases, the J end by 5 bases, with 7 bases between. Germline-derived CDR1 and CDR2 are MDHEN and SYDVKM. This CDR3 region has 12 residues. Here the CDR3 DNA reads TGTGCCAGCAGTTTAGTCAGGGACGAGCAGTACTTC. It specifies CASSLVRDEQYF.

This clone has a handful of counts. The genes are TRBV19 and TRBJ1-2, with 7 bases fitting TRBD1. V was pared by 4 bases and J by 6 bases, with 14 bases of the junction left unmatched. The CDR3 runs to 16 residues. Germline V gene data show CDR1 as LNHDA and CDR2 as SQIVND (reference sequence). The CDR3 DNA reads as TGTGCCAGTAGTACCCCGGGACAGAGGGAGAACCATGGCTACACCTTC. Its protein product is CASSTPGQRENHGYTF.

To note about this clone: Other DNA sequences in the same sample also yield this CDR3. The CDR3 DNA sequence: TGTGCCAGCAGCTCCGGGACAGAGAACACTGAAGCTTTCTTT. This sequence encodes CASSSGTENTEAFF. The chain is built from TRBV7-9 and TRBJ1-1; 7 bases are a match to TRBD1. The J segment lost 1 base and the V segment lost 4 bases, leaving 3 bases of the junction unmatched. Germline CDR1 SEHNR, CDR2 FQNEAQ (reference sequence). The CDR3 covers 14 residues.